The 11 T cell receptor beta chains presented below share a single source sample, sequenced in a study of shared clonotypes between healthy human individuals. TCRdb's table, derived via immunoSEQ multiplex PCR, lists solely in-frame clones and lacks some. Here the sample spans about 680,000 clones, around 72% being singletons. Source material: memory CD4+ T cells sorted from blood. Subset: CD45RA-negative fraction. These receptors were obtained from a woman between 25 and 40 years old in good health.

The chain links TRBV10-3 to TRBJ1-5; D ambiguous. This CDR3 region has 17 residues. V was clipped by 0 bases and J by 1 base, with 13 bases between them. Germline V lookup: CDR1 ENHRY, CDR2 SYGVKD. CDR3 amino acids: CAISESGRTGSNQPQHF. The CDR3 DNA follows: TGTGCCATCAGTGAGTCGGGAAGGACGGGGAGCAATCAGCCCCAGCATTTT.

The CDR3 reads CASSATSVYYNEQFF. The CDR3 DNA reads as TGCGCCAGCAGCGCTACTAGCGTATATTACAATGAGCAGTTCTTC. The chain couples TRBV5-1 to TRBJ2-1; 7 bases map to TRBD2. Germline CDR1 SGHRS, CDR2 YFSETQ. The V and J ends lost 4 bases and 4 bases, in that order; junction bases with no gene match: 8. The CDR3 totals 15 residues.

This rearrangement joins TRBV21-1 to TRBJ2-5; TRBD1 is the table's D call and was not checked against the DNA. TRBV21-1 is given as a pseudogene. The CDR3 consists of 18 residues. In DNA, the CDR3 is TGTGCCAGCAGCAAAGACGCCGCTAGACAGGGCCCCCAAGAGACCCAGTACTTC. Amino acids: CASSKDAARQGPQETQYF.

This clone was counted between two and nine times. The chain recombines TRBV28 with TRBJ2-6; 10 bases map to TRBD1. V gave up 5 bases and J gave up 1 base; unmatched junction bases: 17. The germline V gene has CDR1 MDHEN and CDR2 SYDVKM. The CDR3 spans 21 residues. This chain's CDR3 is CASSQDSLGTGEGSGANVLTF. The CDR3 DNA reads TGTGCCAGCAGTCAAGACAGTCTCGGGACAGGGGAGGGTTCTGGGGCCAACGTCCTGACTTTC.

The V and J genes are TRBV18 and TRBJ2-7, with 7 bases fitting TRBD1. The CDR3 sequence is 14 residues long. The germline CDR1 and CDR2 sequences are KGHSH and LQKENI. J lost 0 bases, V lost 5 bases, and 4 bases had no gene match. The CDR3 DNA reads TGTGCCAGCTCATCGGACAGGACCTCCTACGAGCAGTACTTC. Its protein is CASSSDRTSYEQYF.

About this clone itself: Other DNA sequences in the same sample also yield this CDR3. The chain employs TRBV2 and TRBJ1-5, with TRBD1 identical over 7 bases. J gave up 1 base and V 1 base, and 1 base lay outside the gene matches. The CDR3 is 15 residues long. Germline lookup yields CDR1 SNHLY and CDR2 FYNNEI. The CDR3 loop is CASSEEQGSNQPQHF. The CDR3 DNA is TGTGCCAGCAGTGAAGAACAGGGGAGCAATCAGCCCCAGCATTTT.

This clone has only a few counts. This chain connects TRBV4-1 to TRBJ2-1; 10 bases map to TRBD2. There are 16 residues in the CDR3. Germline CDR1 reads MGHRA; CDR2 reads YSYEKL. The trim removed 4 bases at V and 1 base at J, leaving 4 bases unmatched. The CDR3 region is CASSRRLAGSYNEQFF. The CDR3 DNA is TGCGCCAGCAGCCGCAGACTAGCGGGTTCCTACAATGAGCAGTTCTTC.

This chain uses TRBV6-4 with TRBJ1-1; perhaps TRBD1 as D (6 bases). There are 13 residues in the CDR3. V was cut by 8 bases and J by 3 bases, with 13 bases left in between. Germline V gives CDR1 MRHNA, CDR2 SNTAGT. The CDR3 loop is CASEGGAYTEAFF. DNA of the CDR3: TGTGCCAGCGAAGGGGGGGCTTACACTGAAGCTTTCTTT.

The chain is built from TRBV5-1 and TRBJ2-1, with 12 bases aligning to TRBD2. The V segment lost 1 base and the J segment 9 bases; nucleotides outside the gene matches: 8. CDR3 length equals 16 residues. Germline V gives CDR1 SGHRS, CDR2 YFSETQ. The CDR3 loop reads CASSLSLAGGLGEQFF. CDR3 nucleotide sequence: TGCGCCAGCAGCTTGTCTCTAGCGGGAGGGCTTGGTGAGCAGTTCTTC.

CDR3 in amino acids: CASRATDPGTQYF. The CDR3, as DNA: TGTGCCAGCAGGGCGACGGACCCAGGGACCCAGTACTTC. The J gene is TRBJ2-5, the V gene TRBV6-5; D gene ambiguous. The CDR3 is 13 residues long. Germline V CDR1 and CDR2: MNHEY, SVGAGI. Trimming left V 6 bases short and J 7 bases short, with 15 bases between.

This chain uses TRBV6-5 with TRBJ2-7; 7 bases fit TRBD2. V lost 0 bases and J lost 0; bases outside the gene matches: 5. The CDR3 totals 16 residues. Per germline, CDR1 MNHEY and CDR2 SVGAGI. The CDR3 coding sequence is TGTGCCAGCAGTTACTCGGGGGGGTCCTCCTCCTACGAGCAGTACTTC. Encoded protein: CASSYSGGSSSYEQYF.